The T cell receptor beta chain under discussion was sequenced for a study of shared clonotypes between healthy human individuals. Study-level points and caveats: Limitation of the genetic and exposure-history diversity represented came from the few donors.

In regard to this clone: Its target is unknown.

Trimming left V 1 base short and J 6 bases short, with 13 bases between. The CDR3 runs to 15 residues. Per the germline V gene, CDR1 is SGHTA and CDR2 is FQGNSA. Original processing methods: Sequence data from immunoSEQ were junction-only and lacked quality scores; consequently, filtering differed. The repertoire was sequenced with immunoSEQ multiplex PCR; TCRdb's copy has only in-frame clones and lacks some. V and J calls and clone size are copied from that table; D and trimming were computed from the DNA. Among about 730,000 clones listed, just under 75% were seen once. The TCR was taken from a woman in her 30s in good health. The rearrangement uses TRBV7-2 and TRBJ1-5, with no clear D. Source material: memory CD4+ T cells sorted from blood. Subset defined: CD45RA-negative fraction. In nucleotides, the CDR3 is TGTGCCAGCAGCTTAGAAGCCGTCGCGGGTCAGCCCCAGCATTTT. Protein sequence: CASSLEAVAGQPQHF.